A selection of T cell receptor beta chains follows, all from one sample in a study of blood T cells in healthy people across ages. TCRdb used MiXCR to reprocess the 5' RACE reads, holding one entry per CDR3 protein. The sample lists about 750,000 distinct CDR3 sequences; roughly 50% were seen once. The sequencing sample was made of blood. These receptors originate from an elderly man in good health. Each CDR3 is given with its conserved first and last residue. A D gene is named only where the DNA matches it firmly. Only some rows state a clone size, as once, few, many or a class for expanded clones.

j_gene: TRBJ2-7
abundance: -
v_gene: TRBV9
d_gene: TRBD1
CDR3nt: TGTGCCAGCAGCGACACCGGGACAGGGGGCCACGAGCAGTACTTC
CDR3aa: CASSDTGTGGHEQYF

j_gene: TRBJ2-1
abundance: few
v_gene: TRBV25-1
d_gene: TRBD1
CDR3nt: TGTGCCAGCAGGGAGACAGGGGGCGGCTACAATGAGCAGTTCTTC
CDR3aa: CASRETGGGYNEQFF

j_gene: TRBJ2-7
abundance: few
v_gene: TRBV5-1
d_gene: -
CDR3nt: TGCGCCAGCAGCTTGGGATCGATCGGAGGGTACGAGCAGTACTTC
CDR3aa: CASSLGSIGGYEQYF

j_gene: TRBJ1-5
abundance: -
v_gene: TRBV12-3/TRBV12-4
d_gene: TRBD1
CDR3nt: TGTGCCAGCAGTTTCGGACAGGGGGCTCAGCCCCAGCATTTT
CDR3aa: CASSFGQGAQPQHF

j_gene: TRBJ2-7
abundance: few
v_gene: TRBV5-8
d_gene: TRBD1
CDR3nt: TGTGCCAGCACCGCTCTCCCAGGACAGGGGGTGGAGTACTTC
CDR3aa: CASTALPGQGVEYF

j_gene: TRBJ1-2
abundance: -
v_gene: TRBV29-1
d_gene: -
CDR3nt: TGCAGCGTTGTTGGACAAACTAACTATGGCTACACCTTC
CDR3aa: CSVVGQTNYGYTF

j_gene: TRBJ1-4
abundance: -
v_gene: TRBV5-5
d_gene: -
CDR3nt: TGTGCCAGCAGCCCCCCACAAGGAACTGAAAAACTGTTTTTT
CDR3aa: CASSPPQGTEKLFF

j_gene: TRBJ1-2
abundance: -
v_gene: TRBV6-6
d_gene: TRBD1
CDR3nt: TGTGCCAGCAAACGCACAGGGGCTAGTGGCTACACCTTC
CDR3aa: CASKRTGASGYTF

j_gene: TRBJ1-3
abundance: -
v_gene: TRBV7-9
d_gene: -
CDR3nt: TGTGCCAGCAGTCCTATCTCTGGAAACACCATATATTTT
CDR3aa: CASSPISGNTIYF

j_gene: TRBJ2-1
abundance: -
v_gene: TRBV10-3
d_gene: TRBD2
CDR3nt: TGTGCCATGGGACTAGCGGGAGTAGAGCAGTTCTTC
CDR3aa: CAMGLAGVEQFF

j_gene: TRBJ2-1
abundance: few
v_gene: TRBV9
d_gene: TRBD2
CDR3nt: TGTGCCAGCAGCGTAGCGGCTAGCGGGAGGTCGGGTGAGCAGTTCTTC
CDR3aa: CASSVAASGRSGEQFF

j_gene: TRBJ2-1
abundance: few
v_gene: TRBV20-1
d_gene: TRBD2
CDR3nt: TGCAGTGCTAGACCGGGACTAGCGGGAGTGAACTACAATGAGCAGTTCTTC
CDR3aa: CSARPGLAGVNYNEQFF

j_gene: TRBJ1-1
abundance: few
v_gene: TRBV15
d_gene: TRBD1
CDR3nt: TGTGCCATCGCGGACAGGGGCCTTGGCGGCACTGAAGCTTTCTTT
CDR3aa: CAIADRGLGGTEAFF

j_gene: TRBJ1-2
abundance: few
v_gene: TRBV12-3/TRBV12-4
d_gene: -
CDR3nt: TGTGCCAGCAGTAGCCTAGGCGTGGTTAGCTATGGCTACACCTTC
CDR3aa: CASSSLGVVSYGYTF

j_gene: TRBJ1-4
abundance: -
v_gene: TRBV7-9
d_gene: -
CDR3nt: TGTACCAGCAGCAGCTCGGGGGGGGAAAAACTGTTTTTT
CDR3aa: CTSSSSGGEKLFF

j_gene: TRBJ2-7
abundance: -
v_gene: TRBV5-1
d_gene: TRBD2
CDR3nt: TGCGCCAGCAGCCTTAAGCGGGAGGGCTTCGAGCAGTACTTC
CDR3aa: CASSLKREGFEQYF

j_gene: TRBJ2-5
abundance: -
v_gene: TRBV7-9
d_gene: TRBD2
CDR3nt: TGTGCCAGCAGCTTAGCCCGAGCGGGAGGGCCATCAGAGACCCAGTACTTC
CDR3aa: CASSLARAGGPSETQYF

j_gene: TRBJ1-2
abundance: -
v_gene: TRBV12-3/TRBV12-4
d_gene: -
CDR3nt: TGTGCCAGCAGTTTAGGAACCGCTGGCTACACCTTC
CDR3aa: CASSLGTAGYTF

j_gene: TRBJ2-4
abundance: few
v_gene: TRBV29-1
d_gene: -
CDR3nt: TGCAGCGTCCGGGACTCGGGAACCCCTCATCAGTACTTC
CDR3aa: CSVRDSGTPHQYF

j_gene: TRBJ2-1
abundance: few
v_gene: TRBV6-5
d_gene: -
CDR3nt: TGTGCCAGCAGGAACCCCGGGGGAAATGAGCAGTTCTTC
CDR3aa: CASRNPGGNEQFF

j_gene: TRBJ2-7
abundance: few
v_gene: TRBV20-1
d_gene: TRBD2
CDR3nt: TGCAGTGCTACCCGACTAGCGGCCTACGAGCAGTACTTC
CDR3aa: CSATRLAAYEQYF

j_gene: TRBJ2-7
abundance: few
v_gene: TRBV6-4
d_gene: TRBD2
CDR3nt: TGTGCCAGCAGTGACCTTAGCGGGAGGTGCGAGCAGTACTTC
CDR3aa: CASSDLSGRCEQYF

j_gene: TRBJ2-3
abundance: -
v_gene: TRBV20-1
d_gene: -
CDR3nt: TGCAGTGCCCTTCCGGGACTCCCGAGGGCAGATACGCAGTATTTT
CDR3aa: CSALPGLPRADTQYF

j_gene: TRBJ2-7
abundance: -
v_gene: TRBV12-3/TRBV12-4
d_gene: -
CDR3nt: TGTGCCAGCAGTTTAAGGTCAGGGCCCTCTTACGAGCAGTACTTC
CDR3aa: CASSLRSGPSYEQYF

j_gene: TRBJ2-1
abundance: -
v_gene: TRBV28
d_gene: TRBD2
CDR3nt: TGTGCCAGCAGTTTATATGCGGGAGTGTACAATGAGCAGTTCTTC
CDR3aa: CASSLYAGVYNEQFF

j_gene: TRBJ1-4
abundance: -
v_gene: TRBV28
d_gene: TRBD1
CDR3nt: TGTGCCAGCAGTTACCGACAGGGGATTGAAAAACTGTTTTTT
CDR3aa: CASSYRQGIEKLFF

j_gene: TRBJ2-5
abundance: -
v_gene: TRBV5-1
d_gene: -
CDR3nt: TGCGCCAGCAGCTCACGATGGGAGGAGACCCAGTACTTC
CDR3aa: CASSSRWEETQYF

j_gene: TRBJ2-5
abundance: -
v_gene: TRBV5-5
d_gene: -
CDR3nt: TGTGCCAGCAGCTTCGCAGGGCTAAAGACCCAGTACTTC
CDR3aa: CASSFAGLKTQYF

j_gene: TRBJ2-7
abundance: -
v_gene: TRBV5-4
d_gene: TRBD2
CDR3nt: TGTGCCAGCAGCTCCCGGACTAGCGGCCCCTACGAGCAGTACTTC
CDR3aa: CASSSRTSGPYEQYF

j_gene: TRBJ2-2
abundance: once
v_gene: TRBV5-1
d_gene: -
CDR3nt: TGCGCCAGCAGGGACAAATTCAACACCGGGGAGCTGTTTTTT
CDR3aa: CASRDKFNTGELFF

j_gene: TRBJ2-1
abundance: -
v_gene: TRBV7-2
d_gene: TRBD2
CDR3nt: TGTGCCAGCAGCCCCGTCGGGACTAGCGGGGGCAGCTCCTACAATGAGCAGTTCTTC
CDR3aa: CASSPVGTSGGSSYNEQFF

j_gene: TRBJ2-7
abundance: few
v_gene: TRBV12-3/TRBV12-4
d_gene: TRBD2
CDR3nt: TGTGCCAGCGGAGAGACTAGCGGGAGGTACGAGCAGTACTTC
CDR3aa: CASGETSGRYEQYF

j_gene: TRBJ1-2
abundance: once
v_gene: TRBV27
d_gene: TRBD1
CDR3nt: TGTGCCAGCAGTCCATTAACTAAGACAGGGGGTTGGGATGGCTACACCTTC
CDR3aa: CASSPLTKTGGWDGYTF

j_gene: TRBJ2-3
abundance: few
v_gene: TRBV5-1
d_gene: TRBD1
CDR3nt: TGCGCCAGCAGCTCTGGACAGGGTGGCAGATACGCGTATTTT
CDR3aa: CASSSGQGGRYAYF

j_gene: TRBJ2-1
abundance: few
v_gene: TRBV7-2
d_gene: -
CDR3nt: TGTGCCAGCAGCTTACCAGTACTAGCCAACCAGCCGAATGAGCAGTTCTTC
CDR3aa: CASSLPVLANQPNEQFF

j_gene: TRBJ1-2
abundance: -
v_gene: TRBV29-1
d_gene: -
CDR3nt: TGCAGCGTTGTAGGTCGCCCCTATGGCTACACCTTC
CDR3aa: CSVVGRPYGYTF

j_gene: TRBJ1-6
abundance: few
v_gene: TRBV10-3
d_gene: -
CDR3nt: TGTGCCATCAGTGACAGGGAGGATAATTCACCCCTCCACTTT
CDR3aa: CAISDREDNSPLHF

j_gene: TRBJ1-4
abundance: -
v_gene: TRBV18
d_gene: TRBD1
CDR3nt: TGTGCCAGCTCACCAAAGGGGACAGCTAATGAAAAACTGTTTTTT
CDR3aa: CASSPKGTANEKLFF

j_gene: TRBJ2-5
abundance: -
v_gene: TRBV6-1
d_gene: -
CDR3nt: TGTGCCAGCAAAATGGGACCGGGAGTATTCCAGCAGTACTTC
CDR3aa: CASKMGPGVFQQYF

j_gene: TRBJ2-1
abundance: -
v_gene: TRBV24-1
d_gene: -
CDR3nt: TGTGCCACCAGTGGCGAAGGAGACTCTCCATATGAGCAGTTCTTC
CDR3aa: CATSGEGDSPYEQFF

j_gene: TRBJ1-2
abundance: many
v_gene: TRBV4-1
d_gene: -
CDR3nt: TGCGCCAGCAGCCAAGTGTGGCAGGACTATGGCTACACCTTC
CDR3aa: CASSQVWQDYGYTF